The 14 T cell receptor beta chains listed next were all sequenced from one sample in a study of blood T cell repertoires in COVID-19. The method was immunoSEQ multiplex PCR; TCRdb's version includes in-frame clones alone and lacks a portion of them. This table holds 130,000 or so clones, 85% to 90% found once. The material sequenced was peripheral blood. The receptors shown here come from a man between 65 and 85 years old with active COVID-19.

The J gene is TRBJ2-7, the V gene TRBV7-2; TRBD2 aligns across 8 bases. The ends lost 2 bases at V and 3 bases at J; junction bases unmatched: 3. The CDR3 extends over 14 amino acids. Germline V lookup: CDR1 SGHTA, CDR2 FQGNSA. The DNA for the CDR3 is TGTGCCAGCAGCTTACCGGGAGGGTTCTACGAGCAGTACTTC. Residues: CASSLPGGFYEQYF.

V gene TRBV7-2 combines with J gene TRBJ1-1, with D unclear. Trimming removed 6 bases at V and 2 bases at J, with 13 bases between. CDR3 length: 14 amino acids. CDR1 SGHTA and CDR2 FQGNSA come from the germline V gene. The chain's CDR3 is CASRAGGSNTEAFF. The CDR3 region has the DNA TGTGCCAGCAGGGCGGGTGGCAGTAACACTGAAGCTTTCTTT.

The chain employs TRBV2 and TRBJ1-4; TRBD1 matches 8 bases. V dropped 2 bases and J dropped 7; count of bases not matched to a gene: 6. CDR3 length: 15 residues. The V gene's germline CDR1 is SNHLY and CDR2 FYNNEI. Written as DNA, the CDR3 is TGTGCCAGCAGTGAACCAGGGACAGGAGGTGAAAAACTGTTTTTT. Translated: CASSEPGTGGEKLFF.

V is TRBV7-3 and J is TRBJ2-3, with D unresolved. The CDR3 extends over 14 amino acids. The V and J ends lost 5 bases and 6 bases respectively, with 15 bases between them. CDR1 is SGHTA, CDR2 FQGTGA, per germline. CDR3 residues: CASSLRPELDTQYF. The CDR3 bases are TGTGCCAGCAGCCTCCGCCCGGAGTTGGATACGCAGTATTTT.

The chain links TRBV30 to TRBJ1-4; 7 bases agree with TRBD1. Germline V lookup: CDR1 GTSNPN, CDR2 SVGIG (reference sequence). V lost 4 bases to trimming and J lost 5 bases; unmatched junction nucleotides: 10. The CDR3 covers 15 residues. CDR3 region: CAWKKTGTENEKLFF. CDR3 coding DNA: TGTGCCTGGAAGAAAACCGGGACAGAGAATGAAAAACTGTTTTTT.

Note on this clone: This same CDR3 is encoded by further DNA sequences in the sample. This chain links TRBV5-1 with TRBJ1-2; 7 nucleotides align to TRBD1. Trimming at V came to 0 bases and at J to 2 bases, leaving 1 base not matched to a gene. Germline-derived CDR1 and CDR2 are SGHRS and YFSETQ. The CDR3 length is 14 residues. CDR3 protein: CASSLGQGNYGYTF. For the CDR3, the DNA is TGCGCCAGCAGCTTGGGACAGGGAAACTATGGCTACACCTTC.

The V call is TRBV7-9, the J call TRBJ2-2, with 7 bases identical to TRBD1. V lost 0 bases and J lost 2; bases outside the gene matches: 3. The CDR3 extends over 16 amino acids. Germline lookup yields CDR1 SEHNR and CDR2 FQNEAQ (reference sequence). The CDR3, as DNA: TGTGCCAGCAGCTTAGCGGACAGGCCTAACACCGGGGAGCTGTTTTTT. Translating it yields CASSLADRPNTGELFF.

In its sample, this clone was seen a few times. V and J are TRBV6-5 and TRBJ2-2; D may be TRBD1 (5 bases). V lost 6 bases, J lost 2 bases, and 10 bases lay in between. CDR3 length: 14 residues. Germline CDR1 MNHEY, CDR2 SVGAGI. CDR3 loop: CASSSRGNTGELFF. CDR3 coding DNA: TGTGCCAGCAGCTCTAGGGGCAACACCGGGGAGCTGTTTTTT.

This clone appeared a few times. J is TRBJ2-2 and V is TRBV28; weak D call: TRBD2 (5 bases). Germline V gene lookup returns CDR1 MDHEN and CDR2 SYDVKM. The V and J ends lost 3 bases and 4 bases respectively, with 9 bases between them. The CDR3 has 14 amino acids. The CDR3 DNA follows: TGTGCCAGCAGTTTCTTACGGGGCACCGGGGAGCTGTTTTTT. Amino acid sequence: CASSFLRGTGELFF.

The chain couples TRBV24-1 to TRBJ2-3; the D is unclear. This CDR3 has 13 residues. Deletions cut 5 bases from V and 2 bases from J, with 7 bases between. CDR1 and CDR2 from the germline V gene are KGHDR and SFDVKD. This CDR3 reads CATSGQFTDTQYF. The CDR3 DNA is TGTGCCACCAGTGGACAATTCACAGATACGCAGTATTTT.

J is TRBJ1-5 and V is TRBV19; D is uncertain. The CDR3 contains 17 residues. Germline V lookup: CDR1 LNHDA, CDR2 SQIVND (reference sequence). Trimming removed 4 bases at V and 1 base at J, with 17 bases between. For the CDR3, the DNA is TGTGCCAGTAGTACACCCCACCGGGAGCCCAGCAATCAGCCCCAGCATTTT. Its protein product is CASSTPHREPSNQPQHF.

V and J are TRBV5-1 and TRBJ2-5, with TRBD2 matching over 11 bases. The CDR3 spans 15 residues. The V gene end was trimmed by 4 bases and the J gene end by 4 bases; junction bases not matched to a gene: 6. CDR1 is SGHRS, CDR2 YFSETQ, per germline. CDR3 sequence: CASSLTSGSGETQYF. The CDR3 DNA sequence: TGCGCCAGCAGCCTCACTAGCGGGAGCGGAGAGACCCAGTACTTC.

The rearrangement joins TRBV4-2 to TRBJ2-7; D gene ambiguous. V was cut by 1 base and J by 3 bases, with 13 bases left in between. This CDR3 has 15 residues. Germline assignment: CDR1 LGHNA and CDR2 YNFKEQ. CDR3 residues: CASSQVKTTIYEQYF. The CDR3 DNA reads TGTGCCAGCAGCCAAGTGAAGACAACAATCTACGAGCAGTACTTC.

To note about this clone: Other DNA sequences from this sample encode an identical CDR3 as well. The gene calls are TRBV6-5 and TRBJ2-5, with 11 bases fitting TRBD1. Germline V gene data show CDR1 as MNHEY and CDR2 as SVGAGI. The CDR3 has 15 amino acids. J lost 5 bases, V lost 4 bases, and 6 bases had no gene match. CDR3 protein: CASSLGQGARETQYF. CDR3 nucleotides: TGTGCCAGCAGTTTAGGACAGGGGGCGAGGGAGACCCAGTACTTC.